A selection of T cell receptor beta chains follows, all from one sample in a study of CD8 T cells in Susac syndrome. TCRdb reprocessed the immunoSEQ multiplex PCR reads via MiXCR and lists one record per CDR3 protein. Of roughly 200,000 distinct CDR3 sequences in the sample, 85% to 95% are singletons; the top ten hold 0.085% to 0.11%. The specimen sequenced was CD4+ T cells from PBMCs. These receptors were obtained from a human donor in good health. The CDR3 runs from the conserved cysteine through the conserved F or W. D genes are given only for firm matches. Part of the rows lack a size; the others show once, few, many or a class for expanded clones.

v_call	j_call	d_call	clone_size	cdr3_nt	cdr3_aa
TRBV12-3/TRBV12-4	TRBJ2-1	-	-	TGTGCCAGCAGTTTAATCCGGGGCGAGCAGTTCTTC	CASSLIRGEQFF
TRBV25-1	TRBJ2-2	TRBD2	-	TGTGCCAGCAGTGAATTATCGGGAGGGCCGATCGGGGAGCTGTTTTTT	CASSELSGGPIGELFF
TRBV28	TRBJ2-5	-	once	TGTGCCAGCTGGGTAGGGGCAGGGACCCAGTACTTC	CASWVGAGTQYF
TRBV25-1	TRBJ2-7	TRBD1	-	TGTGCCAGCAGTGCGACAGGGGTCCATTACGAGCAGTACTTC	CASSATGVHYEQYF
TRBV2	TRBJ2-3	-	-	TGTGCCAGCACCGAGGGGCGCACAGATACGCAGTATTTT	CASTEGRTDTQYF
TRBV5-1	TRBJ2-5	TRBD1	once	TGCGCCAGCCTGGACAGGGGGCGTTTAGAGACCCAGTACTTC	CASLDRGRLETQYF
TRBV5-1	TRBJ2-5	TRBD1	-	TGCGCCAGCAGCTTGCATCAACAGGGGGCTACCCAAGAGACCCAGTACTTC	CASSLHQQGATQETQYF
TRBV29-1	TRBJ1-1	-	-	TGCAGCGTTGCGGGGGTGAACACTGAAGCTTTCTTT	CSVAGVNTEAFF
TRBV7-8	TRBJ2-7	TRBD1	-	TGTGCCAGCAGCCCGCCTATCCGGACAGGGGGCTACGAGCAGTACTTC	CASSPPIRTGGYEQYF
TRBV29-1	TRBJ2-5	TRBD2	-	TGCAGCGTTGTGGGGGAGGGACTCCAAGAGACCCAGTACTTC	CSVVGEGLQETQYF
TRBV20-1	TRBJ2-1	-	-	TGCAGTGCTAGAGATCTTACTAGCCTTATCGATGAGCAGTTCTTC	CSARDLTSLIDEQFF
TRBV2	TRBJ1-2	-	-	TGTGCCAGCAGTGCGTTTCAGGGAGAAGGCTACACCTTC	CASSAFQGEGYTF
TRBV20-1	TRBJ1-1	-	once	TGCAGTGCTAGAGGTCCGGGGGCGCAAACTGAAGCTTTCTTT	CSARGPGAQTEAFF
TRBV29-1	TRBJ2-3	TRBD1	-	TGCAGCGTTCAGGGACAGCACACAGATACGCAGTATTTT	CSVQGQHTDTQYF
TRBV6-5	TRBJ2-3	TRBD1	once	TGTGCCAGCCGCCGACAGGGTCCAGATACGCAGTATTTT	CASRRQGPDTQYF
TRBV7-3	TRBJ1-1	-	-	TGTGCCAGCAGTATGGGCAGGGGCTCTGAAGCTTTCTTT	CASSMGRGSEAFF
TRBV30	TRBJ2-4	TRBD2	once	TGTGCCTGGAGTGCGACGGGACTAGGGAACATTCAGTACTTC	CAWSATGLGNIQYF
TRBV29-1	TRBJ2-7	TRBD2	-	TGCAGCGTTGGGGGCCCGACTAGCGGGAAGGTGGAGCAGTACTTC	CSVGGPTSGKVEQYF
TRBV29-1	TRBJ2-4	-	-	TGCAGCGCCGTCATTCACCTAGCCAAAAACATTCAGTACTTC	CSAVIHLAKNIQYF
TRBV29-1	TRBJ2-5	-	-	TGCAGCGTGGTAATTCCGTACCAAGAGACCCAGTACTTC	CSVVIPYQETQYF
TRBV12-3/TRBV12-4	TRBJ2-3	TRBD2	-	TGTGCCAGCAGCGGTACAGGGACTAGGGCAGATACGCAGTATTTT	CASSGTGTRADTQYF
TRBV29-1	TRBJ2-3	TRBD2	-	TGCAGCGTTGATTCTAGCGGGCTATACACAGATACGCAGTATTTT	CSVDSSGLYTDTQYF
TRBV9	TRBJ2-5	TRBD2	-	TGTGCCAGCAGCTTAGGAAGCGGGAGGGGTGAGACCCAGTACTTC	CASSLGSGRGETQYF
TRBV29-1	TRBJ2-2	-	-	TGCAGCGTTGGATTACCCGGGGAGCTGTTTTTT	CSVGLPGELFF
TRBV29-1	TRBJ2-3	TRBD1	once	TGCAGCGTGACAGGGGTTAGCACAGATACGCAGTATTTT	CSVTGVSTDTQYF
TRBV20-1	TRBJ2-7	TRBD2	-	TGCAGTGCTAGGTACAGCGGGAGATCCTACGAGCAGTACTTC	CSARYSGRSYEQYF
TRBV30	TRBJ2-7	-	-	TGTGCCTGGAGAGGCGTCCCTCACTACGAGCAGTACTTC	CAWRGVPHYEQYF
TRBV7-2	TRBJ2-7	-	-	TGTGCCAGCAGCTTGACGGGCGCTGCTTACGAGCAGTACTTC	CASSLTGAAYEQYF
TRBV18	TRBJ1-1	-	-	TGTGCCAGCTCACGAGACAGCTCTGAAGCTTTCTTT	CASSRDSSEAFF
TRBV30	TRBJ1-1	-	-	TGTGCCTGGAGTGTCGGGGTAATGAACACTGAAGCTTTCTTT	CAWSVGVMNTEAFF
TRBV30	TRBJ2-1	TRBD2	-	TGTGCCTGGGGTGGGGCTAGCGGGAAGTACAATGAGCAGTTCTTC	CAWGGASGKYNEQFF
TRBV29-1	TRBJ1-1	-	-	TGCAGCACGAGGCAGGACCCGAACACTGAAGCTTTCTTT	CSTRQDPNTEAFF
TRBV7-2	TRBJ2-2	-	-	TGTGCCAGCAGCTTAACCTACCCCGGGGAGCTGTTTTTT	CASSLTYPGELFF
TRBV20-1	TRBJ2-3	-	-	TGCAGTGCCCCGGGACGACGCACAGATACGCAGTATTTT	CSAPGRRTDTQYF
TRBV5-4	TRBJ2-1	TRBD2	-	TGTGCCAGCAGCCCAAGCGGGAGGGTCGACAATGAGCAGTTCTTC	CASSPSGRVDNEQFF
TRBV9	TRBJ1-5	-	-	TGTGCCAGCAGCGCAGGTGGCAATCAGCCCCAGCATTTT	CASSAGGNQPQHF